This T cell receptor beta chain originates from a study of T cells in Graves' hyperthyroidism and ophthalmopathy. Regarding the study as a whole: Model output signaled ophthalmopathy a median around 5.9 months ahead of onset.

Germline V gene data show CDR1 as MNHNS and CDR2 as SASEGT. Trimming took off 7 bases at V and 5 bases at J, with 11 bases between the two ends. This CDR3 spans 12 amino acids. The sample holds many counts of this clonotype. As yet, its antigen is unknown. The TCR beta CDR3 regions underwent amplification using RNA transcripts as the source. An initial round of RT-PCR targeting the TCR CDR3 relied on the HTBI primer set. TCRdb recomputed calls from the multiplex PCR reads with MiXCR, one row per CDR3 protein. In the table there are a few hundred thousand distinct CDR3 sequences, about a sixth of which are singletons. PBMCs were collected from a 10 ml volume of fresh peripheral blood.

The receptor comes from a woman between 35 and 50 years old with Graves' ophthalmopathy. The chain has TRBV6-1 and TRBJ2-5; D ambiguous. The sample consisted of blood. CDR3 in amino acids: CASKTVLETQYF. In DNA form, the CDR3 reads TGTGCCAGCAAGACGGTTCTCGAGACCCAGTACTTC.